This section outlines one T cell receptor beta chain sequence together with its context. Its antigen remains unknown. The data originate from a study of shared clonotypes between healthy human individuals. Study observations and caveats: Tissues were not sampled, only blood, and their repertoires likely differ. Represented diversity, genetic and exposure-history alike, was limited by few donors.

Libraries were prepared by immunoSEQ multiplex PCR; TCRdb keeps only in-frame clonotypes and omits some of them. The data show about 470,000 clones, with more than 75% seen just once and roughly 13% held by the top ten. The CDR3 is 15 residues long. The germline V gene has CDR1 SNHLY and CDR2 FYNNEI. The V end lost 2 bases, the J end lost 5 bases, and 16 bases lay between the germline ends. What was sequenced was PBMCs. This chain links TRBV2 with TRBJ2-7; D gene unclear. The origin of this receptor is a middle-aged woman in good health. Some clones in this sample may be carry-over from other donors' samples. CDR3 bases: TGTGCCAGCAGTGAACTAGTCCCGCGGCTTGACGAGCAGTACTTC. The encoded protein is CASSELVPRLDEQYF.